Below are 21 T cell receptor beta chains sequenced from a single sample in a study of cytomegalovirus exposure and HLA in healthy donors. Some clones are missing from TCRdb's copy, which holds only in-frame ones; the method was immunoSEQ multiplex PCR. Of around 150,000 clones in the sample, roughly 91% were seen once. Sample: PBMCs. The receptor source for this set is a woman between 18 and 29 years old in good health and CMV-seropositive.

This sequence joins TRBV19 and TRBJ1-5; D might be TRBD1 (5 bases). Germline loops: CDR1 LNHDA, CDR2 SQIVND (reference sequence). V was clipped by 2 bases and J by 0 bases, with 8 bases between them. There are 15 residues in the CDR3. The CDR3: CASSIRGNSNQPQHF. CDR3 DNA sequence: TGTGCCAGTAGTATACGGGGGAATAGCAATCAGCCCCAGCATTTT.

CDR3 in DNA: TGTGCCAGCTCACCGATACAGGCGAACACCGGGGAGCTGTTTTTT. Translation: CASSPIQANTGELFF. This chain connects TRBV18 to TRBJ2-2; maybe TRBD1 (5 bases). The germline V and J ends were trimmed by 3 bases and 0 bases, with 8 bases remaining between them. Germline V CDR1 and CDR2: KGHSH, LQKENI. The CDR3 has 15 residues.

This clone was recorded once. The genes are TRBV6-6 and TRBJ1-3; 7 nucleotides align to TRBD1. The CDR3 is made up of 15 amino acids. V gave up 6 bases and J gave up 0 bases; unmatched junction bases: 5. The germline gives CDR1 MNHNY, CDR2 SVGAGI (reference sequence). The CDR3 DNA is TGTGCCAGCAGGCGAGGGACAGACTCTGGAAACACCATATATTTT. This gives the protein CASRRGTDSGNTIYF.

The chain couples TRBV4-1 to TRBJ1-2, with D perhaps TRBD1 (6 bases). The CDR3 consists of 15 residues. Germline CDR1 is MGHRA and CDR2 is YSYEKL. Between the trimmed V and J ends, which lost 4 bases and 0 bases, there was a span of 12 bases. The DNA for the CDR3 is TGCGCCAGCAGCCTCTTAGGGGGGGCTAACTATGGCTACACCTTC. Translation gives CASSLLGGANYGYTF.

The J gene is TRBJ2-7, the V gene TRBV6-5; 9 nucleotides match TRBD2. V shed 7 bases and J 2 bases; nucleotides not matched to a gene: 6. This CDR3 is 14 amino acids long. The V gene's germline CDR1 is MNHEY and CDR2 SVGAGI. CDR3 nucleotides: TGTGCCAGCAAGTTAACTAGCGGGCCCTACGAGCAGTACTTC. It encodes CASKLTSGPYEQYF.

The chain is built from TRBV10-3 and TRBJ1-1, with a weak D call TRBD1 (5 bases). The V gene's germline CDR1 is ENHRY and CDR2 SYGVKD. The CDR3 runs 12 residues. Trimming cost V 6 bases and J 1 base, with 6 bases left between them. The CDR3 here is CAIRGPNTEAFF. CDR3 in DNA: TGTGCCATCAGGGGGCCGAACACTGAAGCTTTCTTT.

This sequence joins TRBV5-1 and TRBJ2-1; no clear D gene. Germline V CDR1 and CDR2: SGHRS, YFSETQ. V lost 4 bases, J lost 5 bases, and 10 bases lay in between. The CDR3 loop spans 13 amino acids. The CDR3 sequence: CASSHRQDNEQFF. CDR3 DNA sequence: TGCGCCAGCAGCCACAGACAAGACAATGAGCAGTTCTTC.

The gene calls are TRBV30 and TRBJ1-2, with D possibly matching TRBD1 (6 bases). Trimming pared 3 bases from V and 9 bases from J, leaving 35 bases between. Looked up from germline, CDR1 is GTSNPN and CDR2 is SVGIG (reference sequence). The CDR3 spans 19 residues. CDR3 region: CAWSSPPRDTTLPSMSYTF. In nucleotides, the CDR3 is TGTGCCTGGAGCTCACCTCCCCGGGACACAACCCTCCCTTCCATGAGCTACACCTTC.

The gene calls are TRBV9 and TRBJ1-4; D call uncertain. This CDR3 region has 14 residues. Deletions cut 5 bases from V and 10 bases from J, with 18 bases between. Germline V CDR1 and CDR2: SGDLS, YYNGEE. DNA for the CDR3: TGTGCCAGCAGTGGCCAACGACAAGGTGGAAAACTGTTTTTT. Translating it yields CASSGQRQGGKLFF.

The rearrangement joins TRBV5-4 to TRBJ1-2; D may be TRBD1 (5 bases). V shed 7 bases and J shed 3 bases, with 16 bases lying between them. CDR1 and CDR2 (germline): SGHNT, YYREEE (reference sequence). The CDR3 totals 14 residues. In DNA, the CDR3 is TGTGCCAGCCAGGAGGGGTCCTCCTACTATGGCTACACCTTC. It yields the protein CASQEGSSYYGYTF.

In regard to this clone: A junction end diverges from the germline sequence, so it may reflect a read error. The rearrangement joins TRBV6-1 to TRBJ2-7, with D perhaps TRBD1 (6 bases). The CDR3 is 11 residues long. CDR1 is MNHNS and CDR2 is SASEGT in the germline V gene. The CDR3 spells CASSSPPGHLF. DNA for the CDR3: TGTGCCAGCAGTTCACCGCCGGGACACCTCTTC.

V usage is TRBV7-2 and J usage is TRBJ1-2, with D maybe TRBD1 (6 bases). Per the germline V gene, CDR1 is SGHTA and CDR2 is FQGNSA. V was clipped by 5 bases and J by 1 base, with 11 bases between them. This CDR3 contains 14 residues. CDR3 in amino acids: CASSPGQFNYGYTF. Written as DNA, the CDR3 is TGTGCCAGCAGCCCAGGACAGTTTAACTATGGCTACACCTTC.

J is TRBJ2-7 and V is TRBV27; 11 bases align to TRBD2. Germline V gene sequence: CDR1 MNHEY, CDR2 SMNVEV (reference sequence). Unmatched junction bases numbered 10, after V lost 6 bases and J lost 3 bases. This CDR3 is built from 16 residues. In nucleotides, the CDR3 is TGTGCCAGCAGAAACTTAGCGGGAGGGCCTTACTACGAGCAGTACTTC. This translates into CASRNLAGGPYYEQYF.

This clone is categorized as medium-sized. In DNA, the CDR3 is TGTGCCAGCAGTTACAGGAGGGAACGCTCCTACGAGCAGTACTTC. Translation: CASSYRRERSYEQYF. V gene TRBV6-5 combines with J gene TRBJ2-7; perhaps TRBD2 as D (6 bases). The V gene lost 2 bases and the J gene lost 0 bases, with 11 bases spanning the gap. The CDR3 length is 15 residues. Per the germline V gene, CDR1 is MNHEY and CDR2 is SVGAGI.

The chain carries TRBV27 and TRBJ1-2; no clear D. The CDR3 sequence is 13 residues long. Germline-derived CDR1 and CDR2 are MNHEY and SMNVEV (reference sequence). V was shortened by 2 bases and J by 8 bases, with 12 bases between the two germline ends. Here the CDR3 reads CASSLAPGLGYTF. As DNA, the CDR3 is TGTGCCAGCAGTTTAGCCCCTGGCTTAGGCTACACCTTC.

This clone was found once. The gene calls are TRBV15 and TRBJ1-2, with D tentatively TRBD1 (6 bases). The CDR3 runs to 16 residues. The V end lost 5 bases, the J end lost 1 base, and 17 bases lay between the germline ends. CDR1 LNHNV and CDR2 YYDKDF come from the germline V gene (reference sequence). The CDR3: CATSPGTPIINYGYTF. Here the CDR3 DNA reads TGTGCCACCAGCCCCGGGACACCTATTATTAACTATGGCTACACCTTC.

In this sample, this clone turned up once. A read error may produce the germline difference seen at one junction end. The genes are TRBV19 and TRBJ2-3, with a possible D match to TRBD2 (6 bases). This CDR3 is built from 15 residues. Per germline, CDR1 LNHDA and CDR2 SQIVND (reference sequence). The CDR3 here is CASRGLRVYADTQYF. CDR3 DNA: TGTGCCAGTAGGGGACTCAGGGTATACGCAGATACACAGTATTTT.

The chain joins TRBV29-1 to TRBJ2-7; 12 bases agree with TRBD2. The germline V gene encodes CDR1 SQVTM and CDR2 ANQGSEA. The CDR3 spans 14 residues. With V trimmed by 6 bases and J by 4 bases, 7 bases remained unmatched. As DNA, the CDR3 is TGCAGCGTAAGACTAGCGGGAGATGCGTACGAGCAGTACTTC. It yields the protein CSVRLAGDAYEQYF.

The chain joins TRBV7-9 to TRBJ1-2; 10 bases fit TRBD1. The trim removed 4 bases at V and 1 base at J, leaving 15 bases unmatched. The CDR3 runs to 19 residues. Germline lookup yields CDR1 SEHNR and CDR2 FQNEAQ (reference sequence). The CDR3 here is CASSSAYPGQGTFNYGYTF. DNA for the CDR3: TGTGCCAGCAGCTCCGCATACCCGGGACAGGGGACGTTTAACTATGGCTACACCTTC.

J is TRBJ2-7 and V is TRBV11-2, with 9 positions matching TRBD1. The CDR3 spans 13 residues. Germline CDR1 reads SGHAT; CDR2 reads FQNNGV. J lost 5 bases, V lost 6 bases, and 5 bases had no gene match. CDR3 nucleotides: TGTGCCAGCAGTCGGGACAGGGTGAACGAGCAGTACTTC. Its protein product is CASSRDRVNEQYF.

The genes are TRBV28 and TRBJ1-2; D perhaps matches TRBD1 (5 bases). Trimming left V 4 bases short and J 6 bases short, with 9 bases between. The CDR3 runs 12 residues. Germline loops: CDR1 MDHEN, CDR2 SYDVKM. The CDR3 region has the DNA TGTGCCAGCAGTTCGACAGCCGATGGCTACACCTTC. Protein product: CASSSTADGYTF.